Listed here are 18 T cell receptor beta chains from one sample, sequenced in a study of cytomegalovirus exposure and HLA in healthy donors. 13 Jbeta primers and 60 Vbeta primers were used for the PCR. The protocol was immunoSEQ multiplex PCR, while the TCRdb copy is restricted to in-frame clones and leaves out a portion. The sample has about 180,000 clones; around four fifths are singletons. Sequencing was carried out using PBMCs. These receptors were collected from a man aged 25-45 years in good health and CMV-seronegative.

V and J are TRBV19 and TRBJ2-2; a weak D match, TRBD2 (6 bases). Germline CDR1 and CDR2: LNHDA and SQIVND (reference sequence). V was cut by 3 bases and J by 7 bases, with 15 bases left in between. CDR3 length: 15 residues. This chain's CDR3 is CASSIWLAMGGELFF. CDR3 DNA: TGTGCCAGTAGTATCTGGCTAGCGATGGGCGGGGAGCTGTTTTTT.

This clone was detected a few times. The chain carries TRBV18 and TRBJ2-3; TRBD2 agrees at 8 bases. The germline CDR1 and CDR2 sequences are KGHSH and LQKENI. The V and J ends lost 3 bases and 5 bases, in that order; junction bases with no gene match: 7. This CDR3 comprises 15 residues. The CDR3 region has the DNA TGTGCCAGCTCACCCCTCGGACTAGCTGGAGATACGCAGTATTTT. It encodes CASSPLGLAGDTQYF.

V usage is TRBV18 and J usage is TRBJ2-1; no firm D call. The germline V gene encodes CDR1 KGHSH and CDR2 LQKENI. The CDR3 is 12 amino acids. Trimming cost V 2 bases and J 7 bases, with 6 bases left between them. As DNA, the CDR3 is TGTGCCAGCTCACCAATTTCGAATGAGCAGTTCTTC. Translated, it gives CASSPISNEQFF.

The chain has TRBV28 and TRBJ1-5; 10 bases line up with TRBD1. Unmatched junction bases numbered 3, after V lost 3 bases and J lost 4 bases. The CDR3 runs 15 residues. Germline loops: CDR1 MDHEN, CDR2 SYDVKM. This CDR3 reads CASSFRTGGNQPQHF. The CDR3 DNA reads TGTGCCAGCAGTTTTCGGACAGGGGGAAATCAGCCCCAGCATTTT.

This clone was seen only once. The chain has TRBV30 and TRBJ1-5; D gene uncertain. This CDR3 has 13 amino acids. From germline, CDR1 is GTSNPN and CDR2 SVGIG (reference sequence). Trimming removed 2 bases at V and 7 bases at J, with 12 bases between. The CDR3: CAWSLGAEQPQHF. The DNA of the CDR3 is TGTGCCTGGAGTTTGGGAGCCGAGCAGCCCCAGCATTTT. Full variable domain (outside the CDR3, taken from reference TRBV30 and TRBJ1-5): SQTIHQWPATLVQPVGSPLSLECTVEGTSNPNLYWYRQAAGRGLQLLFYSVGIGQISSEVPQNLSASRPQDRQFILSSKKLLLSDSGFYLCAWSLGAEQPQHFGDGTRLSIL.

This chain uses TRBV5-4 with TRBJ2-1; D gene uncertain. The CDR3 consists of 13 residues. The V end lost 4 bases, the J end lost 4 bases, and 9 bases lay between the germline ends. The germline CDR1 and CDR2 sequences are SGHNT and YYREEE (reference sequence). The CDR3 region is CASSRPGYNEQFF. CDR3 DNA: TGTGCCAGCAGCCGCCCCGGGTACAATGAGCAGTTCTTC.

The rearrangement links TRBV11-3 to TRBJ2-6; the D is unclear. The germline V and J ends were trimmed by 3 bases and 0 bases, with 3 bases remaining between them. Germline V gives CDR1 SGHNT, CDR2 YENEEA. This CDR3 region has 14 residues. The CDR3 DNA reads TGTGCCAGCAGCTTCAACTCTGGGGCCAACGTCCTGACTTTC. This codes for CASSFNSGANVLTF.

For the CDR3, the DNA is TGTGCCAGCAGCGCCGGGACAGGGGGCGAGACCCAGTACTTC. It translates to CASSAGTGGETQYF. The chain couples TRBV6-1 to TRBJ2-5; 12 bases agree with TRBD1. The CDR3 spans 14 residues. V was clipped by 6 bases and J by 5 bases; unmatched bases: 4. Germline CDR1 and CDR2: MNHNS and SASEGT.

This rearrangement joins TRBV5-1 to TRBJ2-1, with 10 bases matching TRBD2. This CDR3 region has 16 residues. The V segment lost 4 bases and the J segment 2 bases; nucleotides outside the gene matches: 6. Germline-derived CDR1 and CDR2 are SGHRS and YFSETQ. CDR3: CASSGPLAGAYNEQFF. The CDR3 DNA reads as TGCGCCAGCAGCGGACCCCTAGCGGGGGCCTACAATGAGCAGTTCTTC.

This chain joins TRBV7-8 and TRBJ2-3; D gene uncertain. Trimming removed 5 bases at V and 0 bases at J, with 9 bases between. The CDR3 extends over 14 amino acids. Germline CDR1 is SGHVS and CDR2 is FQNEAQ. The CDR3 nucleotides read TGTGCCAGCAGCCGGCCGACTAGCACAGATACGCAGTATTTT. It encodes CASSRPTSTDTQYF.

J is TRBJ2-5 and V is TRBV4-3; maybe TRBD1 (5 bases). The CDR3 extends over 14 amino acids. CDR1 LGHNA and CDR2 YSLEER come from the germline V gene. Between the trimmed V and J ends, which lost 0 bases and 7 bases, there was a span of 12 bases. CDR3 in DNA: TGCGCCAGCAGCCAAGATAGGGGTACAGGGACCCAGTACTTC. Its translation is CASSQDRGTGTQYF.

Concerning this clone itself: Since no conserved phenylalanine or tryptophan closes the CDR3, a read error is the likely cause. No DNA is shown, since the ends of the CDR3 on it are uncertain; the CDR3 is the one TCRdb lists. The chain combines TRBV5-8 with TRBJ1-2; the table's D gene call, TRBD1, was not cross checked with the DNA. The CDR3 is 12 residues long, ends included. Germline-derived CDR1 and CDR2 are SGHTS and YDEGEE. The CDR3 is CASSRIRGAGWL.

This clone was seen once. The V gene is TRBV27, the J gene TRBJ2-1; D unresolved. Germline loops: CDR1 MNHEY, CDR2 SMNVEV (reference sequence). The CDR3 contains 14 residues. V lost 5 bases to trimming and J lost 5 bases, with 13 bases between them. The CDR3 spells CASSTSAVNNEQFF. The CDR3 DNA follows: TGTGCCAGCAGTACGAGCGCGGTAAACAATGAGCAGTTCTTC.

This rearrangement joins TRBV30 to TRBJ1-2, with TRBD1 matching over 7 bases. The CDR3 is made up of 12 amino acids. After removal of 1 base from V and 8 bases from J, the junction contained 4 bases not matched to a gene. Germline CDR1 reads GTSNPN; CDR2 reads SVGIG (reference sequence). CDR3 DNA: TGTGCCTGGAGTGGACAGGGTGGAGGCTACACCTTC. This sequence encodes CAWSGQGGGYTF.

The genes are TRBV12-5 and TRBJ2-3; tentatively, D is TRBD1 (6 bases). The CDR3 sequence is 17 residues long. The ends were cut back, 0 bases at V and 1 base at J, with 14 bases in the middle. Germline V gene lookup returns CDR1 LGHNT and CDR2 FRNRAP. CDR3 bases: TGTGCTAGTGGTTTGGTACCCGGGACACTAGGCACAGATACGCAGTATTTT. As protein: CASGLVPGTLGTDTQYF.

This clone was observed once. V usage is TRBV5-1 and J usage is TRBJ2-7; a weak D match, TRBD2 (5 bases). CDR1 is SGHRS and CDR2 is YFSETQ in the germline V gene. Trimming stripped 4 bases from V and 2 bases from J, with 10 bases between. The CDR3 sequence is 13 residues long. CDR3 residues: CASSPGSPYEQYF. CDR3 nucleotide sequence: TGCGCCAGCAGCCCGGGGAGCCCCTACGAGCAGTACTTC.

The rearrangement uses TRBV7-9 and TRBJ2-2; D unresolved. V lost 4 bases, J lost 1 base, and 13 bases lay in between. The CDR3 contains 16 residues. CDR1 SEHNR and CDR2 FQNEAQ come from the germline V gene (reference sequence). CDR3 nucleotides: TGTGCCAGCAGCTCGAATAGAGGCCGGAACACCGGGGAGCTGTTTTTT. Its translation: CASSSNRGRNTGELFF.

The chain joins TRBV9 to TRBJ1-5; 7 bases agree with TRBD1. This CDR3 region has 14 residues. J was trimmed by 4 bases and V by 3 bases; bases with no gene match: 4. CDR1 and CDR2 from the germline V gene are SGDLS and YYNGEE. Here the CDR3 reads CASSEGQRNQPQHF. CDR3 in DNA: TGTGCCAGCAGCGAGGGACAGCGAAATCAGCCCCAGCATTTT.